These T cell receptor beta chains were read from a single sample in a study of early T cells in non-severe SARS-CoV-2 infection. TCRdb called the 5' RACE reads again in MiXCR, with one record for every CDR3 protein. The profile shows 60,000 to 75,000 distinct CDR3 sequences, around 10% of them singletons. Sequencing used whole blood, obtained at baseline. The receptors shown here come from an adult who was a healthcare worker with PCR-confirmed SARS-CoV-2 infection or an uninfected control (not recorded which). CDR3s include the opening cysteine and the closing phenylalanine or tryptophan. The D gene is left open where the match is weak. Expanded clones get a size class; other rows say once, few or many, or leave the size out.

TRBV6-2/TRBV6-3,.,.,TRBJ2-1,CASSTGYYNEQFF,TGTGCCAGCAGTACAGGGTACTACAATGAGCAGTTCTTC
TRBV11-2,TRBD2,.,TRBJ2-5,CASSLLRTSGGSYQETQYF,TGTGCCAGCAGCTTACTTCGGACTAGCGGGGGATCCTACCAAGAGACCCAGTACTTC
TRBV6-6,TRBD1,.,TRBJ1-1,CASSKPGQGTSGGEAFF,TGTGCCAGCAGTAAACCGGGACAGGGGACCTCTGGGGGTGAAGCTTTCTTT
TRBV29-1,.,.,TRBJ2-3,CSGGSTDTQYF,TGCAGCGGGGGGAGCACAGATACGCAGTATTTT
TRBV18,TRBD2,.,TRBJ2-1,CASSPGTSPYDEQFF,TGTGCCAGCTCACCAGGGACTAGCCCGTATGATGAGCAGTTCTTC
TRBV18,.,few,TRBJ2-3,CASSRPAGGTDTQYF,TGTGCCAGCTCAAGGCCCGCAGGGGGCACAGATACGCAGTATTTT
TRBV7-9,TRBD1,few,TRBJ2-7,CASSPIGTGSSYEQYF,TGTGCCAGCAGCCCAATCGGGACAGGGAGCTCCTACGAGCAGTACTTC
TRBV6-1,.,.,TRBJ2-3,CASSENLGISTDTQYF,TGTGCCAGCAGTGAAAATCTTGGGATCAGCACAGATACGCAGTATTTT
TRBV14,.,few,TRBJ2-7,CASSQDLGPYEQYF,TGTGCCAGCAGCCAAGATTTGGGCCCCTACGAGCAGTACTTC
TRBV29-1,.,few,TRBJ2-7,CSVESSYEQYF,TGCAGCGTTGAATCGTCCTACGAGCAGTACTTC
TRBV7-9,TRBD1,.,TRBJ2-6,CASSRTGNGANVLTF,TGTGCCAGCAGCCGGACAGGTAACGGGGCCAACGTCCTGACTTTC
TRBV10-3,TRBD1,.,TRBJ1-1,CATAGQGGTEAFF,TGTGCCACCGCCGGACAGGGGGGGACTGAAGCTTTCTTT
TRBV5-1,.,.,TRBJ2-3,CASREGRADTQYF,TGCGCCAGCAGGGAAGGCAGGGCGGATACGCAGTATTTT
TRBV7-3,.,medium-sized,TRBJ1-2,CASSFYGGYGYTF,TGTGCCAGCAGCTTTTATGGCGGCTATGGCTACACCTTC
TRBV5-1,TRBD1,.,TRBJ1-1,CASSTDRTNTEAFF,TGCGCCAGCAGCACGGACAGGACGAACACTGAAGCTTTCTTT
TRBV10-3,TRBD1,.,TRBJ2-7,CACSWKDRVDEQYF,TGTGCGTGCTCCTGGAAGGACAGGGTCGACGAGCAGTACTTC